What follows are 22 T cell receptor beta chains derived from one specimen sequenced in a study of blood T cell repertoires in COVID-19 (dated by TCRdb to the early 2020s). The method was the immunoSEQ multiplex PCR assay. TCRdb took this table from immuneACCESS and kept in-frame rearrangements with V and J called. Such tables lack part of the clones; where checked against another copy, unresolved V genes explain under half of the gap, and the rest is unexplained. For this sample the table gives about 140,000 clones, of which roughly four fifths were detected only once. Jointly, the top ten make up 3% to 4.5% of the sample. The sample taken for sequencing was peripheral blood. The source of these receptors is a woman aged 55-70 years with acute or convalescent COVID-19.

The chain employs TRBV28 and TRBJ1-2; no reliable D call. V was clipped by 5 bases and J by 0 bases, with 13 bases between them. The CDR3 spans 15 residues. In germline, CDR1 is MDHEN, CDR2 SYDVKM. DNA for the CDR3: TGTGCCAGCAGTCCCCCGGGGTTAGCTAACTATGGCTACACCTTC. This codes for CASSPPGLANYGYTF.

This clone showed up just once. The rearrangement uses TRBV6-1 and TRBJ2-1; no firm D call. This CDR3 region has 15 residues. Germline-derived CDR1 and CDR2 are MNHNS and SASEGT. Trimming stripped 2 bases from V and 0 bases from J, with 8 bases between. For the CDR3, the DNA is TGTGCCAGCAGTGAAACCCCCAGCTCCTACAATGAGCAGTTCTTC. Protein product: CASSETPSSYNEQFF.

This clone was seen just once. The chain employs TRBV27 and TRBJ1-5, with 7 nucleotides matching TRBD1. V was pared by 2 bases and J by 2 bases, with 9 bases of the junction left unmatched. The germline gives CDR1 MNHEY, CDR2 SMNVEV (reference sequence). The CDR3 extends over 17 amino acids. The DNA for the CDR3 is TGTGCCAGCAGTTTAAAGTATCGACAGGGCGGCAATCAGCCCCAGCATTTT. Its translation is CASSLKYRQGGNQPQHF.

CDR3 sequence reads: CASSRTSGTDNSPLHF. DNA of the CDR3: TGCGCCAGCAGCAGGACGTCCGGGACAGATAATTCACCCCTCCACTTT. V and J are TRBV5-1 and TRBJ1-6; 7 bases align to TRBD1. The CDR3 totals 16 residues. Germline values: CDR1 SGHRS, CDR2 YFSETQ. The junction had 9 bases not matched to a gene; V was cut back by 4 bases and J by 5 bases.

The rearrangement joins TRBV14 to TRBJ2-7; D possibly corresponds to TRBD1 (6 bases). This CDR3 has 15 residues. The germline V gene has CDR1 SGHDN and CDR2 FVKESK. Trimming shortened V by 5 bases and J by 3 bases, and 17 bases separated the two germline ends. DNA of the CDR3: TGTGCCAGCAGCAAAACAGGGCTCCTGGTCTACGAGCAGTACTTC. As protein: CASSKTGLLVYEQYF.

The chain is built from TRBV28 and TRBJ1-1, with 12 positions matching TRBD1. V was pared by 4 bases and J by 8 bases, with 11 bases of the junction left unmatched. The CDR3 has 16 amino acids. Germline lookup yields CDR1 MDHEN and CDR2 SYDVKM. CDR3 in DNA: TGTGCCAGCAGTTACCACATCGGGACAGGGGGCACAGAAGCTTTCTTT. The encoded protein is CASSYHIGTGGTEAFF.

The CDR3 coding sequence is TGTGCCAGCAGCTCGAGCGGGAGTGCCTACGAGCAGTACTTC. Encoded protein: CASSSSGSAYEQYF. The chain has TRBV5-4 and TRBJ2-7; 8 bases fit TRBD2. Germline CDR1 reads SGHNT; CDR2 reads YYREEE (reference sequence). After removal of 3 bases from V and 2 bases from J, the junction contained 4 bases not matched to a gene. CDR3 length: 14 residues.

This chain uses TRBV4-1 with TRBJ1-4; D unresolved. There are 16 residues in the CDR3. In germline, CDR1 is MGHRA, CDR2 YSYEKL. The V end was cut by 1 base, the J end by 0 bases, with 9 bases between. In DNA, the CDR3 is TGCGCCAGCAGCCAAGCCCCCGGGGCAACTAATGAAAAACTGTTTTTT. It specifies CASSQAPGATNEKLFF.

The V and J genes are TRBV7-9 and TRBJ1-1; D remains ambiguous. The CDR3 contains 15 residues. Germline V gives CDR1 SEHNR, CDR2 FQNEAQ (reference sequence). V lost 2 bases and J lost 7, with 17 bases in between. CDR3 sequence reads: CASSLSGGRNHEAFF. The CDR3 DNA sequence: TGTGCCAGCAGCTTAAGCGGTGGCAGGAACCATGAAGCTTTCTTT.

The gene calls are TRBV7-9 and TRBJ2-7, with D possibly matching TRBD2 (5 bases). Trimming removed 1 base from V and 0 bases from J, with 10 bases in between. This CDR3 contains 15 residues. In germline, CDR1 is SEHNR, CDR2 FQNEAQ (reference sequence). For the CDR3, the DNA is TGTGCCAGCAGCTTAGGAGGGTTAAGCTCCTACGAGCAGTACTTC. This translates into CASSLGGLSSYEQYF. The complete variable domain, with remaining parts taken from reference TRBV7-9 and TRBJ2-7, reads DTGVSQNPRHKITKRGQNVTFRCDPISEHNRLYWYRQTLGQGPEFLTYFQNEAQLEKSRLLSDRFSAERPKGSFSTLEIQRTEQGDSAMYLCASSLGGLSSYEQYFGPGTRLTVT.

The chain recombines TRBV6-5 with TRBJ1-4, with D perhaps matching TRBD1 (5 bases). The CDR3 runs to 14 residues. Germline CDR1 MNHEY, CDR2 SVGAGI. The germline V and J ends were trimmed by 7 bases and 3 bases, with 12 bases remaining between them. CDR3 residues: CASNRRDPNEKLFF. The CDR3 DNA reads as TGTGCCAGCAACCGGAGGGACCCTAATGAAAAACTGTTTTTT.

The CDR3 sequence is CASSEGPAPYNSPLHF. The CDR3 DNA follows: TGTGCCAGCAGCGAGGGCCCTGCGCCTTATAATTCACCCCTCCACTTT. V is TRBV7-3 and J is TRBJ1-6; D is unresolved. V was trimmed by 5 bases and J by 4 bases, leaving 15 bases between them. The germline V gene encodes CDR1 SGHTA and CDR2 FQGTGA. The CDR3 spans 16 residues.

This rearrangement joins TRBV7-2 to TRBJ2-1, with 9 bases fitting TRBD2. The CDR3 totals 16 residues. Germline V gene sequence: CDR1 SGHTA, CDR2 FQGNSA. V shed 7 bases, J shed 5 bases, and the junction held 12 bases outside the gene matches. The CDR3 coding sequence is TGTGCCAGCACCTTTTCCAGGGCTAGCGGGGACAATGAGCAGTTCTTC. It codes for CASTFSRASGDNEQFF.

This clone occurred once. This chain joins TRBV24-1 and TRBJ1-1; tentatively, D is TRBD1 (5 bases). Trimming shortened V by 7 bases and J by 0 bases, and 17 bases separated the two germline ends. This CDR3 region has 16 residues. The germline gives CDR1 KGHDR, CDR2 SFDVKD. CDR3 DNA sequence: TGTGCCACCAGGGAGGGGAGGGGACCGATGAACACTGAAGCTTTCTTT. It is translated as CATREGRGPMNTEAFF.

V usage is TRBV7-6 and J usage is TRBJ2-3; 10 nucleotides align to TRBD2. Germline lookup yields CDR1 SGHVS and CDR2 FNYEAQ. This CDR3 region has 17 residues. Trimming took 4 bases from V and 3 from J; bases not matched to a gene: 10. CDR3 nucleotide sequence: TGTGCCAGCAGCTCCGGGTCAGCGGGAGGGCCAACAGATACGCAGTATTTT. Residues: CASSSGSAGGPTDTQYF.

V and J are TRBV6-5 and TRBJ1-4; possibly TRBD1 for D (5 bases). Trimming stripped 8 bases from V and 17 bases from J, with 18 bases between. CDR1 is MNHEY, CDR2 SVGAGI, per germline. This CDR3 is built from 11 residues. As DNA, the CDR3 is TGTGCCAGCCAGGGTTCGGGTAGATACTTTTTT. Amino acids: CASQGSGRYFF.

The chain joins TRBV3-1 (or the pseudogene TRBV3-2) to TRBJ2-4; 7 bases fit TRBD1. The V gene's germline CDR1 is LGHDT and CDR2 YNNKEL (reference sequence). CDR3 length equals 16 residues. The J segment lost 1 base and the V segment lost 1 base, leaving 4 bases of the junction unmatched. The CDR3 sequence: CASSQVLRGAKNIQYF. The CDR3 DNA sequence: TGTGCCAGCAGCCAAGTTCTCAGGGGGGCCAAAAACATTCAGTACTTC.

This clone was observed a single time. As DNA, the CDR3 is TGTGCCAGCGATAGGGGGCAGGGGGTCTACGAGCAGTACTTC. Translation: CASDRGQGVYEQYF. The V and J genes are TRBV28 and TRBJ2-7; 7 bases match TRBD1. This CDR3 comprises 14 residues. CDR1 MDHEN and CDR2 SYDVKM come from the germline V gene. Germline trimming cut 8 bases from V and 3 bases from J; bases unmatched to any gene: 10.

Here the CDR3 reads CASSSPGLAGSAGELFF. CDR3 DNA sequence: TGTGCCAGCAGCTCCCCCGGACTAGCGGGATCGGCCGGGGAGCTGTTTTTT. J is TRBJ2-2 and V is TRBV7-2, with 12 bases that match TRBD2. The CDR3 is made up of 17 amino acids. V lost 4 bases and J lost 6; bases outside the gene matches: 9. Germline V lookup: CDR1 SGHTA, CDR2 FQGNSA.

The CDR3 sequence: CSVNRGATTEAFF. The CDR3 DNA reads as TGCAGCGTGAACAGGGGAGCGACCACTGAAGCTTTCTTT. The chain uses TRBV29-1 and TRBJ1-1, with TRBD1 matching over 7 bases. The CDR3 runs to 13 residues. Trimming cost V 6 bases and J 4 bases; bases outside gene matches: 8. In germline, CDR1 is SQVTM, CDR2 ANQGSEA.

The chain carries TRBV6-5 and TRBJ2-1, with D perhaps matching TRBD1 (6 bases). This CDR3 spans 15 amino acids. Germline CDR1 MNHEY, CDR2 SVGAGI. V was trimmed by 5 bases and J by 9 bases, leaving 20 bases between them. Written as DNA, the CDR3 is TGTGCCAGCAGTCCATTAGCCAGGGGCTTCGGTGAGCAGTTCTTC. Residues: CASSPLARGFGEQFF.

This chain links TRBV19 with TRBJ1-6; 8 bases match TRBD1. Germline V lookup: CDR1 LNHDA, CDR2 SQIVND (reference sequence). V was pared by 3 bases and J by 10 bases, with 8 bases of the junction left unmatched. This CDR3 has 15 amino acids. In DNA form, the CDR3 reads TGTGCCAGTAGTATCGTAACCAGGGGGCACTCACCCCTCCACTTT. Translation: CASSIVTRGHSPLHF.